A single sample gave rise to the 10 T cell receptor beta chains below, sequenced in a study of graft-versus-host responses after intestinal transplantation. What these receptors recognize is not known. Method: immunoSEQ multiplex PCR; TCRdb's copy keeps in-frame clones and lacks some. This table has approximately 90,000 clones, approximately 82% appearing once. Sequenced here: unstimulated CD4+ T cells sorted from spleen or lymph node cells, sampled before intestinal transplant. These receptors were taken from a human donor who received an intestinal transplant.

The V and J genes are TRBV15 and TRBJ2-1, with TRBD1 identical over 8 bases. CDR1 is LNHNV, CDR2 YYDKDF, per germline (reference sequence). With V trimmed by 5 bases and J by 7 bases, 16 bases remained unmatched. The CDR3 is made up of 17 amino acids. CDR3 region: CATSSGVGAGGANEQFF. Written as DNA, the CDR3 is TGTGCCACCAGCTCAGGGGTGGGGGCAGGGGGCGCGAATGAGCAGTTCTTC.

This clone was detected once. CDR3 bases: TGTGCCAGCAGCTTCTTTAGCGGGGAGCTGTTTTTT. It yields the protein CASSFFSGELFF. This chain joins TRBV11-2 and TRBJ2-2; D is unclear. Germline V gene data show CDR1 as SGHAT and CDR2 as FQNNGV. Trimming shortened V by 3 bases and J by 7 bases, and 6 bases separated the two germline ends. The CDR3 has 12 amino acids.

The V gene is TRBV19, the J gene TRBJ1-4, with a tentative D call TRBD1 (6 bases). The CDR3 contains 15 residues. V was cut by 4 bases and J by 5 bases, with 14 bases left in between. The germline V gene encodes CDR1 LNHDA and CDR2 SQIVND (reference sequence). The CDR3 DNA sequence: TGTGCCAGTAGTACCTACAGGGAAGGGAATGAAAAACTGTTTTTT. Its translation is CASSTYREGNEKLFF.

The gene calls are TRBV19 and TRBJ2-1; 12 bases fit TRBD1. The V gene's germline CDR1 is LNHDA and CDR2 SQIVND (reference sequence). With V trimmed by 3 bases and J by 8 bases, 8 bases remained unmatched. The CDR3 has 16 residues. CDR3 residues: CASSITPGQGAYEQFF. The CDR3 DNA reads as TGTGCCAGTAGTATCACACCGGGACAGGGGGCCTATGAGCAGTTCTTC.

The genes are TRBV5-6 and TRBJ1-6, with D perhaps matching TRBD1 (5 bases). The CDR3 loop spans 14 amino acids. CDR1 is SGHDT, CDR2 YYEEEE, per germline. Trimming took 4 bases from V and 14 from J, leaving 19 bases between them. The CDR3 reads CASSLGGESATLHF. The CDR3 DNA follows: TGTGCCAGCAGCCTAGGAGGGGAGTCGGCCACCCTCCACTTT.

V and J are TRBV7-8 and TRBJ2-7; D might be TRBD1 (5 bases). The ends were cut back, 5 bases at V and 7 bases at J, with 18 bases in the middle. This CDR3 contains 14 residues. Germline V gives CDR1 SGHVS, CDR2 FQNEAQ. CDR3 residues: CASSPTGQRWEQYF. In nucleotides, the CDR3 is TGTGCCAGCAGCCCTACTGGACAACGGTGGGAGCAGTACTTC.

This rearrangement joins TRBV28 to TRBJ2-7, with TRBD2 identical over 9 bases. The CDR3 length is 15 residues. Germline CDR1 and CDR2: MDHEN and SYDVKM. Unmatched junction bases numbered 13, after V lost 6 bases and J lost 7 bases. CDR3 region: CASSMPEGSGREQYF. For the CDR3, the DNA is TGTGCCAGCAGCATGCCGGAGGGTAGCGGGAGAGAGCAGTACTTC.

The chain carries TRBV7-9 and TRBJ2-1, with D maybe TRBD2 (6 bases). Germline V CDR1 and CDR2: SEHNR, FQNEAQ (reference sequence). Trimming removed 5 bases at V and 3 bases at J, with 23 bases between. The CDR3 has 18 amino acids. CDR3 region: CASSPGTAGTYDYNEQFF. The CDR3 region has the DNA TGTGCCAGCAGCCCGGGGACCGCCGGGACTTACGACTACAATGAGCAGTTCTTC.

The J gene is TRBJ2-7, the V gene TRBV29-1; 8 bases align to TRBD2. CDR1 is SQVTM, CDR2 ANQGSEA, per germline. V was clipped by 2 bases and J by 0 bases; unmatched bases: 9. The CDR3 runs to 16 residues. Here the CDR3 reads CSVELPLAAHSYEQYF. DNA of the CDR3: TGCAGCGTTGAACTACCACTAGCGGCCCACTCCTACGAGCAGTACTTC.

This sequence joins TRBV18 and TRBJ1-1; 9 bases are shared with TRBD1. Germline-derived CDR1 and CDR2 are KGHSH and LQKENI. The CDR3 has 13 residues. The J segment lost 4 bases and the V segment lost 3 bases, leaving 0 bases of the junction unmatched. CDR3 nucleotide sequence: TGTGCCAGCTCACCGACAGGGGGCACTGAAGCTTTCTTT. This translates into CASSPTGGTEAFF.